The entry that follows covers one TCR beta chain sequence. Its specificity is not known. Germline V CDR1 and CDR2: PRHDT, FYEKMQ (reference sequence). The V gene end was trimmed by 3 bases and the J gene end by 4 bases; junction bases not matched to a gene: 10. The CDR3 length is 17 residues. The sample originates from a study of molecular identifiers for immune sequencing clone quantification. Library preparation followed earlier protocols using designated TCR primers. TCRdb re-called the PCR reads through MiXCR, storing one row per CDR3 protein. This table has some 320,000 distinct CDR3 sequences, over 20% appearing once. Study-wide findings and caveats: Spiked TCR RNA from one Jurkat cell reportedly showed up when mixed among roughly 1 million naive cells. Clonotypes surpassing 20 RNA copies contained over 97% of effector molecules, versus under 1% in naive cells.

The J gene is TRBJ2-3, the V gene TRBV13; 10 nucleotides align to TRBD2. The TCR sequence derives from a human donor in good health. Some libraries in this study had Jurkat cell RNA spiked in. The sample taken for sequencing was naive CD8+ T cells from blood, with Jurkat cell RNA spiked in. Subset denoted: FACS-sorted CD8+CD4-CCR7+CD45RA+ naive T cells. The DNA for the CDR3 is TGTGCCAGCAGCTTCCAGTTAGCGGGGGGTTTTTCAGATACGCAGTATTTT. Its protein product is CASSFQLAGGFSDTQYF. Combining the CDR3 with reference TRBV13 and TRBJ2-3 gives the whole variable domain AAGVIQSPRHLIKEKRETATLKCYPIPRHDTVYWYQQGPGQDPQFLISFYEKMQSDKGSIPDRFSAQQFSDYHSELNMSSLELGDSALYFCASSFQLAGGFSDTQYFGPGTRLTVL.